The present entry profiles one T cell receptor beta chain with its context. This CDR3 contains 15 residues. The V end was cut by 0 bases, the J end by 5 bases, with 10 bases between. Germline V CDR1 and CDR2: MDHEN, SYDVKM. This entry is derived from a study of blood T cell repertoires in COVID-19. As for the study in general: Spain, Italy and the United States supplied samples that represented acute and convalescent COVID-19. Sources were T cells, B-cell-depleted T cells, or PBMCs; the material itself was cDNA or gDNA.

Original handling: Amplification from reference gene primers served as the basis for estimated nucleated cell counts. Assay used: immunoSEQ multiplex PCR; TCRdb lists only in-frame clones, some missing. The V and J calls and clone size come from that table; D and trimming were worked out from the DNA. The sample yields 300,000 to 400,000 clones, more than 85% seen once. The gene calls are TRBV28 and TRBJ1-4; perhaps TRBD1 as D (5 bases). The sequenced sample consisted of peripheral blood. This clonotype was obtained from a human donor in a cohort sampled during active COVID-19. The CDR3 here is CASSLWEGRNEKLFF. In DNA form, the CDR3 reads TGTGCCAGCAGTTTATGGGAGGGGCGGAATGAAAAACTGTTTTTT.